This TCR beta chain was recovered during a study of PD-L1 blockade in urothelial cancer. Background on the study: It was at 3 weeks (second dose) and 6 weeks after treatment start that blood was analyzed. Among blood samples, the median T cell count was approximately 140,000. Study-wide points: Tumor-linked clones in blood grew more by 3 weeks in durable-benefit patients.

Per the germline V gene, CDR1 is SGHAT and CDR2 is FQDESV (reference sequence). Trimming removed 5 bases from V and 2 bases from J, with 10 bases in between. CDR3 length: 15 residues. Remarks on this clone: What it recognizes is unknown.

Data came from immunoSEQ multiplex PCR; TCRdb stores just in-frame clones and leaves some out. This table holds tens of thousands of clones, around three quarters found once. This clonotype originated in a man aged 65 to 79 with urothelial cancer. The sample consisted of PBMCs, taken around atezolizumab (anti-PD-L1) treatment. The V gene is TRBV11-1, the J gene TRBJ2-6, with D possibly matching TRBD1 (5 bases). In DNA, the CDR3 is TGTGCCAGCAGCGCCAGGGTGGCTGGGGCCAACGTCCTGACTTTC. Translating it yields CASSARVAGANVLTF.